The rows below give T cell receptor beta chains drawn from one sample of a study of blood T cell repertoires in COVID-19. Measured with immunoSEQ multiplex PCR; TCRdb has only the in-frame clones, and not every one. There are some 200,000 clones in the sample; around 83% occur only once, and around 6.3% lies in the top ten. Sequenced input: peripheral blood. These receptors were collected from a woman in her 40s with acute or convalescent COVID-19. The CDR3 runs from the conserved cysteine through the conserved F or W. D genes are given only for firm matches. For some rows the clone size is stated as once, few or many, or as a class when expanded; others skip it.

clone_size	v_call	j_call	d_call	cdr3_nt	cdr3_aa
.	TRBV23-1	TRBJ2-1	TRBD2	TGCGCCAGCAGTCAATCGGTCCTAGCGGGAGACTGCAATGAGCAGTTCTTC	CASSQSVLAGDCNEQFF
.	TRBV28	TRBJ1-1	TRBD1	TGTGCCAGCGGGACAGGGGGCGGAGAAGCTTTCTTT	CASGTGGGEAFF
.	TRBV3-1/TRBV3-2	TRBJ2-3	.	TGTGCCAGCAGCCGAAGCGGCACTAGCACAGATACGCAGTATTTT	CASSRSGTSTDTQYF
once	TRBV9	TRBJ2-1	.	TGTGCCAGCAGCCAAACAGGGAGCCCCCCCAATGAGCAGTTCTTC	CASSQTGSPPNEQFF
.	TRBV6-5	TRBJ1-2	TRBD1	TGTGCCAGCAGTCCCTCGGGACAGCAACGGGCTGGCTACACCTTC	CASSPSGQQRAGYTF
few	TRBV7-9	TRBJ1-6	.	TGTGCCAGCAGCAAATTGGACTTGCTCCACTTT	CASSKLDLLHF
.	TRBV2	TRBJ2-7	TRBD2	TGTGCCAGCAGTGAAGAAAGCGGGGGGCCTTACGAGCAGTACTTC	CASSEESGGPYEQYF
.	TRBV13	TRBJ2-1	.	TGTGCCAGCCAACCATCCGGGTCCAATCCGTCCTACAATGAGCAGTTCTTC	CASQPSGSNPSYNEQFF
.	TRBV13	TRBJ2-1	TRBD2	TGTGCCAGCAGCGGGGGACTAGCGGCCAATGAGCAGTTCTTC	CASSGGLAANEQFF
.	TRBV5-1	TRBJ2-7	TRBD1	TGCGCCAGCAGCTGGGACAGCTCCTACGAGCAGTACTTC	CASSWDSSYEQYF
.	TRBV30	TRBJ1-5	.	TGTGCCTGGAGCCCAAAGAACATTAGCAATCAGCCCCAGCATTTT	CAWSPKNISNQPQHF
.	TRBV19	TRBJ2-7	TRBD2	TGTGCCAGTAGTATTGGGGCGGGAGGAGGCGAGCAGTACTTC	CASSIGAGGGEQYF
.	TRBV5-1	TRBJ2-1	TRBD2	TGCGCCAGCAGCCCTGTTGTAGCGGGAGCCTACAATGAGCAGTTCTTC	CASSPVVAGAYNEQFF
.	TRBV28	TRBJ1-5	.	TGTGCCAGCAGGCGCACTCTGAGCAATCAGCCCCAGCATTTT	CASRRTLSNQPQHF
.	TRBV5-1	TRBJ2-1	.	TGCGCCAGCAGCTTGGCGACAGGTTACATCAATGAGCAGTTCTTC	CASSLATGYINEQFF
.	TRBV7-8	TRBJ1-4	.	TGTGCCAGCAGCTTAGGTGGCCACCCGAATGAAAAACTGTTTTTT	CASSLGGHPNEKLFF
.	TRBV6-1	TRBJ2-3	TRBD2	TGTGCCAGCAGTGAGACACCTAGCGGGGGTTGGACAGATACGCAGTATTTT	CASSETPSGGWTDTQYF
.	TRBV10-3	TRBJ1-2	.	TGTGCCATCAGTGAAACCGAGACAGCTAACTATGGCTACACCTTC	CAISETETANYGYTF
.	TRBV18	TRBJ2-2	.	TGTGCCAGCTCACTAGAGCTCCGGGTGACCGGGGAGCTGTTTTTT	CASSLELRVTGELFF
.	TRBV4-2	TRBJ2-3	TRBD2	TGTGCCAGCAGCCGTGACACTAGCGGGTCTAGCACAGATACGCAGTATTTT	CASSRDTSGSSTDTQYF
.	TRBV5-1	TRBJ2-5	TRBD2	TGCGCCAGCAGCGTAGGGACTATAGGAGAGACCCAGTACTTC	CASSVGTIGETQYF
.	TRBV9	TRBJ2-7	.	TGTGCCAGCAGCGTAGCGGGGGTAGGGTCCTACGAGCAGTACTTC	CASSVAGVGSYEQYF
once	TRBV7-8	TRBJ2-1	.	TGTGCCAGCAGCGGGCGGTTGCAGGGGATTTTCGATGAGCAGTTCTTC	CASSGRLQGIFDEQFF
.	TRBV7-2	TRBJ1-4	.	TGTGCCAGCAGCTTACTTGTCGAGAAAGGGAGGGGCGGTAAACTGTTTTTT	CASSLLVEKGRGGKLFF
once	TRBV5-1	TRBJ1-1	.	TGCGCCAGCAGCTTGGATCGGACTGAAGCTTTCTTT	CASSLDRTEAFF
.	TRBV5-6	TRBJ2-5	TRBD1	TGTGCCAGCAGCTTGGGACAGGGGTACCAAGAGACCCAGTACTTC	CASSLGQGYQETQYF
.	TRBV5-1	TRBJ2-1	.	TGCGCCAGCAGCCCCGGGACTCCCGACAATGAGCAGTTCTTC	CASSPGTPDNEQFF
.	TRBV3-1/TRBV3-2	TRBJ1-1	TRBD1	TGTGCCAGCTTACAGGGGACTGAAGCTTTCTTT	CASLQGTEAFF
.	TRBV6-5	TRBJ2-5	TRBD2	TGTGCCAGCACACTAGCGGGGCAAGAGACCCAGTACTTC	CASTLAGQETQYF
.	TRBV3-1/TRBV3-2	TRBJ2-4	TRBD1	TGTGCCAGCAGCCAAGTAGGTCGGGGACAGTATACGTCCCAAAACATTCAGTACTTC	CASSQVGRGQYTSQNIQYF
.	TRBV7-3	TRBJ1-2	TRBD1	TGTGCCAGCAGCGACAGGGCAAACTATGGCTACACCTTC	CASSDRANYGYTF
.	TRBV6-5	TRBJ2-7	TRBD1	TGTGCCACCCGAGGGGGGCAGGGGGCTAGCTACGAGCAGTACTTC	CATRGGQGASYEQYF
.	TRBV6-1	TRBJ2-5	TRBD1	TGTGCCAGCAGTGAAGGACAGGGGTACCAAGAGACCCAGTACTTC	CASSEGQGYQETQYF
.	TRBV29-1	TRBJ2-5	TRBD2	TGCAGCGTTTCCCCTAGCGGGGGTTACGGGGAGACCCAGTACTTC	CSVSPSGGYGETQYF
many	TRBV27	TRBJ2-7	.	TGTGCCAGCATGGGAGGCGCTTCCTACGAGCAGTACTTC	CASMGGASYEQYF
.	TRBV6-4	TRBJ2-7	TRBD2	TGTGCCAGCAGTTTTGACAAGCGGGAGGAAACCTACGAGCAGTACTTC	CASSFDKREETYEQYF
.	TRBV6-6	TRBJ1-5	.	TGTGCCAGCTTCCCGTCCTATAGCAATCAGCCCCAGCATTTT	CASFPSYSNQPQHF
few	TRBV5-1	TRBJ1-3	.	TGCGCCAGCAGCTCCCTCGGTATGGAGGGAAACACCATATATTTT	CASSSLGMEGNTIYF
.	TRBV5-1	TRBJ1-5	.	TGCGCCAGCAGCGTCCGGGGGGATAGCAATCAGCCCCAGCATTTT	CASSVRGDSNQPQHF
.	TRBV2	TRBJ1-2	TRBD1	TGTGCCAGCAGTGAAGCGGCCACGCGGACAGGGGCTAACACCTTC	CASSEAATRTGANTF
.	TRBV28	TRBJ2-6	.	TGTGCCAGCAGTTTACAGTATGGGGCCAACGTCCTGACTTTC	CASSLQYGANVLTF
.	TRBV2	TRBJ1-1	.	TGTGCCAGCAGTGGGAGCGGCCCGAAAGCTTTCTTT	CASSGSGPKAFF
.	TRBV5-6	TRBJ1-1	TRBD1	TGTGCCAGCAGCTTGGGAGGGGGCCGGAACACTGAAGCTTTCTTT	CASSLGGGRNTEAFF
.	TRBV9	TRBJ2-2	.	TGTGCCAGCAGCTCCCGGGTAGGGGACACCGGGGAGCTGTTTTTT	CASSSRVGDTGELFF
.	TRBV28	TRBJ2-7	TRBD1	TGTGCCAGCACCTCTACAGGGGAAGGTTTTGGGAACGAGCAGTACTTC	CASTSTGEGFGNEQYF
.	TRBV15	TRBJ1-5	.	TGTGCCACCAGCAGAGGACCTTCGGGTCCGGGGGATCAGCCCCAGCATTTT	CATSRGPSGPGDQPQHF
.	TRBV6-6	TRBJ1-2	.	TGTGCCAGCAGTTACTCGCAGGGGACTAACTATGGCTACACCTTC	CASSYSQGTNYGYTF
.	TRBV6-5	TRBJ1-5	.	TGTGCCAGCAGTCTCTCACGGAGCAATCAGCCCCAGCATTTT	CASSLSRSNQPQHF
.	TRBV27	TRBJ2-7	.	TGTGCCAGCAGTTTAAAGATAGGGGCCCTCGAGCAGTACTTC	CASSLKIGALEQYF
.	TRBV2	TRBJ1-1	.	TGTGCCAGCAGCGCACAGGGCCTGAACACTGAAGCTTTCTTT	CASSAQGLNTEAFF
.	TRBV6-6	TRBJ1-6	.	TGTGCCAGCAGTTACGCAGGGGCTGGGTCACCCCTCCACTTT	CASSYAGAGSPLHF